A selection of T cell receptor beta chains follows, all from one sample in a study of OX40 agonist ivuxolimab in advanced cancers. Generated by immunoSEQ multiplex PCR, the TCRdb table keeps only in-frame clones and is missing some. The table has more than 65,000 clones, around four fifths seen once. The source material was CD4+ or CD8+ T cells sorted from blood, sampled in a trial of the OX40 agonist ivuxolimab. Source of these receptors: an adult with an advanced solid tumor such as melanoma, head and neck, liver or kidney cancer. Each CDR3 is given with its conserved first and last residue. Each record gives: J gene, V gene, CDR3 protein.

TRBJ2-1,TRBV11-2,CASSLVSGRQSEQFF
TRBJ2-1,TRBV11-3,CASSPVGGRGYNEQFF
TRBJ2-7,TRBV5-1,CASSTQGAQNYEQYF
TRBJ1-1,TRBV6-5,CASSYAPGESTEAFF
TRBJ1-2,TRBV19,CASSIKGGPYGYTF
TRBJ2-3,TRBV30,CAWSRRASGRADTQYF
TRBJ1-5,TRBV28,CASRTGIYPFRGNQPQHF
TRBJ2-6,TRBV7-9,CASVRGAVSSGANVLTF
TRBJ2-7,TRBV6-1,CASVESGYEQYF
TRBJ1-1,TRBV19,CASSMTENTEAFF
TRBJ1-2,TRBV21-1,CASSGGGYGYTF
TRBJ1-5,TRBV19,CASSWEQNNQPQHF
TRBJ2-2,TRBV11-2,CASSPQGARITGELFF
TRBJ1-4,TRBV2,CASSMGRDEKLFF
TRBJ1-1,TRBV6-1,CASRIGDRENTEAFF
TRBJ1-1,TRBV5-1,CASSWDIHTEAFF
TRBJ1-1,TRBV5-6,CASSLEAGANTNTEAFF
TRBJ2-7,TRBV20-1,CSAKDHYEQYF
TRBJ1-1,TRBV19,CASSIDSLNTEAFF
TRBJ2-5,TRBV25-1,CASSESDRDRAGEQYF
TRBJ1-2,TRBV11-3,CASIVLRGYTF